This T cell receptor beta chain comes out of a study of OX40 agonist ivuxolimab in advanced cancers. As for the study in general: The dose-escalation cohort was approximately 84% male, with a mean age of approximately 61 years, ranging about 23 to 90.

TCRdb's table, derived via immunoSEQ multiplex PCR, lists solely in-frame clones and lacks some. The sample records 77,000 or so clones, about 90% being singletons. Trimming removed 6 bases from V and 5 bases from J, with 16 bases in between. CDR3 length: 14 amino acids. The V gene's germline CDR1 is MNHEY and CDR2 SVGAGI. The cohort excluded patients with autoimmune disease history or systemic immunosuppression. V usage is TRBV6-5 and J usage is TRBJ2-5; D might be TRBD1 (5 bases). This TCR was recovered from an adult with an advanced solid tumor such as melanoma, head and neck, liver or kidney cancer. The material was CD4+ or CD8+ T cells sorted from blood, obtained in a trial of the OX40 agonist ivuxolimab. The CDR3 sequence: CASSWDQGTETQYF. The CDR3 nucleotides read TGTGCCAGCAGCTGGGATCAGGGCACGGAGACCCAGTACTTC.